Reported below is one T cell receptor beta chain. The specificity of this receptor is unknown. Base quality data are lacking; no much larger clone is found one base away. The germline V gene yields LGHNA for CDR1 and YNFKEQ for CDR2. V is cut by 6 bases and J by 8 bases, and the space between the germline ends is 16 bases. From the cysteine through the phenylalanine, the CDR3 covers 13 amino acids. Only CDR3 DNA remains: 39 bases, in frame from the first base. This entry comes from a study of cytomegalovirus exposure and HLA in healthy donors (dated by TCRdb to between 2016 and 2019). Regarding the study in general: In an earlier analysis of approximately 500 of the donors, about 270 Gb of sequence data and roughly 100 million unique TCR beta sequences from roughly 200 million T cells were reported. Approximately 310 gigabases of sequencing data and around 87 million unique TCR sequences were included in an early release covering several hundred HLA-typed donors. Of the 350 to 450 genotyped donors, less than 90% were placed in the genetic ancestry cluster associated with self-reported Caucasian donors. The aim of the study was to test whether cataloging public T cell receptors could identify signatures of past pathogen exposure. The study profiled the T cell repertoires of under 700 subjects by immunosequencing and related them to cytomegalovirus serostatus. A separate validation cohort of approximately 120 different subjects was used in addition to the roughly 670-subject first cohort. To predict cytomegalovirus infection status, the study combined high-throughput TCR immunosequencing, statistical association of individual TCRs with disease status, and machine learning. In a later analysis, previously published TCR beta repertoires from roughly 710 donors were re-analyzed and high-resolution HLA genotyping was added so that TCR occurrence patterns could be studied. Rather than drawing on any new phenotypic data, the later analysis identified candidate immune exposures from TCR beta sequences and the way those sequences occurred across donors. To decide whether each TCR beta V gene segment behaved as functional or pseudogenic, an earlier analysis of over 500 of the donors relied on high-throughput TCR beta sequencing. Donor age, sex, ethnicity and CMV serostatus were collected together with the repertoire data. A later genetic analysis used genome-wide SNP genotypes for about 65% of the roughly 670 donors, treating that subset as a discovery cohort. All discovery cohort repertoires had been generated on a single sequencing platform. Class I and class II HLA loci were covered by the typing at four-digit resolution. The number of typed donors differed by locus: roughly 620-630 for A, B, C, DRB1 and DQB1; roughly 510 for DQA1; some 610 for DPA1; and some 470 for DPB1. Five DR-DQ haplotypes were treated as single units for association and clustering because of strong linkage in the cohort. Among roughly 400 genotyped donors of the cohort, an average of roughly 230,000 unique TCR beta nucleotide sequences was sequenced per donor, of which about 18% were non-productive. Broad study findings and their caveats: When HLA alleles, especially DR and DQ, strongly co-occurred, attributing TCR associations to individual alleles was difficult. This cohort had only TCR beta chains sequenced, and the lack of alpha or paired-chain data limited which features could be detected. A later genetic analysis associated a missense DCLRE1C variant with V-gene and J-gene trimming of TCR beta chains, and an independent cohort replicated the association. Across donors, most TCR sequences were observed very rarely, whereas some public TCRs were present in many individuals. The study listed over 150 TCR beta chains as associated with cytomegalovirus. In an earlier analysis of around 600 of the donors, most TCR beta V segments were observed in productive rearrangements about 87% or about 30% of the time, broadly matching IMGT annotations. In a later analysis, HLA-associated TCR beta chains showed more clonal expansion and lower generation probabilities than non-associated chains that were equally common. The earlier analysis of 587 of the donors excluded 15 to 20 rarely observed V segments, including chromosome 9 orphons, because counts were too low. A later analysis found that most CMV-associated TCR beta chains appeared HLA-restricted, with HLA associations seemingly driven largely by CMV exposure. The presence/absence analyses assumed that sequencing depth was roughly uniform across donors, and that assumption may not be true. According to a later genetic analysis, donors in an Asian-associated ancestry cluster had fewer N-insertions in productive TCRs than the approximately 710-donor mean. According to the authors, the approach could potentially be generalized to other disease states and immunological phenotypes. A further reported finding was that TCR beta sequences accurately predicted the HLA-A and HLA-B alleles for most subjects in the first cohort. A later analysis reported that several top co-occurrence clusters appeared linked to parvovirus B19, influenza, CMV and Epstein-Barr virus. Some IMGT-functional V segments, including TRBV6-2 and TRBV6-3, could not be distinguished by the 87-base-pair reads and were therefore excluded. Linkage disequilibrium might explain the correlated functional status among segregating V segments, but an unknown experimental factor could not be excluded. A later analysis found that TCR association rates varied across HLA loci, with DRB1 alleles showing the most associated TCRs and HLA-C alleles the fewest. Because HLA typing was missing for some donors at each locus, association tests included only the typed subset. Cytomegalovirus status was reported to be diagnosed by the classifier with high specificity and sensitivity in both the original and validation cohorts. A cluster of highly shared sequence variants was judged likely to represent a technical artifact of the sequencing pipeline. A later analysis associated 15,000 to 20,000 TCR beta sequences with specific HLA alleles at a false discovery rate of 0.05. For the cohort, immune exposure information was limited to CMV serostatus. A few of the identified cytomegalovirus-associated TCR beta chains were confirmed in vitro to be specific for cytomegalovirus antigens.

The cohort comprised several hundred healthy bone marrow donors. All cohort members were sampled while nominally healthy, although unrecorded immune exposures were likely present. The donor tested CMV seronegative, placing the donor among the 352 seronegative members of the cohort. Every donor gave a peripheral blood sample, and the peripheral blood mononuclear cells from that sample were used for TCR beta sequencing. Genomic DNA was extracted from the blood cell samples with the Qiagen DNeasy Blood Extraction Kit. The method behind the library was the immunoSEQ multiplex PCR assay. For the multiplex PCR, a mixture combining 60 forward primers for TCR Vbeta segments and 13 reverse primers for TCR Jbeta segments was used. The CDR3 region of rearranged TCR beta genes was amplified from genomic DNA with a multiplex PCR assay. On the Illumina HiSeq System, the amplified TCR beta libraries were sequenced as 87-base-pair reads. In the authors' own workflow: Across the 600 to 700 repertoires, a later analysis counted some 80 million unique TCR beta chains, some 11 million of which were shared by at least two donors. Raw reads were error-corrected and collapsed into unique sequences with a nearest-neighbor algorithm that merged closely related sequences to remove PCR and sequencing errors. V, D and J gene segments were assigned by aligning CDR3 sequences to IMGT reference sequences. For a sequence to be retained, at least a six-nucleotide match to both a V gene segment and a J gene segment was required. Rearrangements were classified as productive when the CDR3 lacked stop codons and remained in frame with V and J, and all other rearrangements were classified as non-productive. Following IMGT convention, CDR3 was defined as the stretch from the second conserved V-encoded cysteine up to the conserved J-encoded phenylalanine. The earlier analysis of some 540 of the donors excluded any sequence lacking an unambiguous match to a single V gene segment. In an earlier analysis of 587 of the donors, V segments were called functional above 56.7% productive rearrangements and were called segregating when the between-donor standard deviation exceeded 5%. A statistical classification framework was developed to diagnose cytomegalovirus status using the catalog of TCR beta chain sequences. In a later analysis, V and J genes were assigned by comparing TCR nucleotide sequences against IMGT/GENE-DB human TR gene sequences. The TCRdist pipeline was used in a later analysis to assign CDR3 sequences and most-parsimonious VDJ recombination scenarios. In a later analysis, each TCR beta chain was defined by its CDR3 amino acid sequence together with its V-gene family, and reads without a unique V-gene family were excluded. A later analysis removed roughly 590 highly shared, low-generation-probability nucleotide sequences to deal with suspected cross-contamination and a sequencing artifact. In a later analysis, a clonal expansion index was calculated for each public chain from normalized within-repertoire ranks of inferred template counts. In a later analysis, generation probabilities were computed with a VDJ recombination model fitted to out-of-frame rearrangements, and the resulting probabilities were checked against IGoR. A later analysis scored TCR-TCR, TCR-HLA and TCR-CMV co-occurrence with hypergeometric tests, applying a repertoire-size bias correction to TCR pairs. A later analysis estimated false discovery rates by permuting HLA or CMV assignments 20 times. In a later analysis, co-occurring TCRs were grouped using DBSCAN, and TCRdist sequence similarity was added for clustering within HLA-allele-positive subsets. Repertoires with fewer than 30,000 or more than 120,000 public chains were left out of co-occurrence clustering, as were four to six repertoires with anomalous nucleotide sharing. Not all clones reach the TCRdb copy of this immuneACCESS table, which keeps in-frame sequences only. Checked studies attribute under half of the gap to unresolved V genes and leave the rest unexplained. That table supplies the V and J calls and clone size; D and trimming were determined from the DNA. Present in this sample are about 130,000 clones, roughly three quarters of which were seen just once. Around 2% of the sample lies in the top ten.

The chain uses TRBV4-2 and TRBJ1-2; matching of 6 bases hints at TRBD1 as the D gene. This sequence originates from a young man in good health and CMV-seronegative. The sequenced sample consisted of PBMCs. This receptor carries the CDR3 CASRLQGSSGYTF. The DNA sequence follows: TGTGCCAGCAGACTGCAGGGGTCGTCGGGCTACACCTTC.